The entry below describes one T cell receptor (beta chain). CD45RO-negative, CCR7-selected cells formed the naive CD8 fraction, which excluded terminally differentiated effector memory CD45RA+ cells. Donation came from healthy HIV-negative adults that had no recent acute infections or vaccinations. The sample originates from a study of shared clonotypes between healthy human individuals. Generated by immunoSEQ multiplex PCR, the TCRdb table keeps only in-frame clones and is missing some. Found here are 1.5 million to 2.5 million clones, about 95% of them singletons; the top ten hold under 1.5%. Germline trimming cut 11 bases from V and 4 bases from J; bases unmatched to any gene: 9. This CDR3 has 14 residues. From germline, CDR1 is SNHLY and CDR2 FYNNEI.

Sequencing was carried out using naive CD8+ T cells sorted from blood. The receptor was isolated from a man aged 18-30 years in good health. V usage is TRBV2 and J usage is TRBJ2-1, with 9 bases that match TRBD1. CDR3: CASSGTGIYNEQFF. The DNA for the CDR3 is TGTGCCTCATCAGGGACAGGGATATACAATGAGCAGTTCTTC.